Below are 18 T cell receptor beta chains sequenced from a single sample in a study of control samples from healthy donors and cancer patients. Profiling relied on immunoSEQ multiplex PCR, and the TCRdb table lists in-frame clones only, not all of them. The sample has tens of thousands of clones, 88% seen once. Sequencing was carried out using blood. These receptors were collected from a woman aged 70-85 years in good health.

This chain joins TRBV6-5 and TRBJ2-2; the D is unclear. CDR1 is MNHEY, CDR2 SVGAGI, per germline. The CDR3 consists of 14 residues. The V and J ends lost 2 bases and 6 bases respectively, with 10 bases between them. CDR3 bases: TGTGCCAGCAGTTACGTGACTGGGGCCGGGGAGCTGTTTTTT. It encodes CASSYVTGAGELFF.

The gene calls are TRBV19 and TRBJ1-5; D call uncertain. V shed 2 bases and J shed 3 bases, with 14 bases lying between them. This CDR3 comprises 16 residues. Germline lookup yields CDR1 LNHDA and CDR2 SQIVND (reference sequence). The CDR3 nucleotides are TGTGCCAGTAGTATAAAAGGCAGGAGGAACAATCAGCCCCAGCATTTT. Amino acids: CASSIKGRRNNQPQHF.

V gene TRBV18 combines with J gene TRBJ1-1; D not resolved. CDR1 KGHSH and CDR2 LQKENI come from the germline V gene. The CDR3 runs to 13 residues. Trimming pared 0 bases from V and 1 base from J, leaving 3 bases between. The CDR3 loop reads CASSPPGNTEAFF. The CDR3 nucleotides read TGTGCCAGCTCACCACCAGGGAACACTGAAGCTTTCTTT. The complete variable domain, with remaining parts taken from reference TRBV18 and TRBJ1-1, reads NAGVMQNPRHLVRRRGQEARLRCSPMKGHSHVYWYRQLPEEGLKFMVYLQKENIIDESGMPKERFSAEFPKEGPSILRIQQVVRGDSAAYFCASSPPGNTEAFFGQGTRLTVV.

The chain joins TRBV4-3 to TRBJ2-1, with a weak D call TRBD1 (6 bases). Trimming removed 1 base from V and 13 bases from J, with 14 bases in between. CDR1 and CDR2 from the germline V gene are LGHNA and YSLEER. The CDR3 runs 13 residues. CDR3 DNA: TGCGCCAGCAGCCAAGTTAGTGGGGGCATCCAGTTCTTC. Translating it yields CASSQVSGGIQFF.

In its sample, this clone was seen once. CDR3: CATSTWDSEKLFF. For the CDR3, the DNA is TGTGCCACCAGCACATGGGACAGTGAAAAACTGTTTTTT. This chain links TRBV15 with TRBJ1-4, with TRBD1 matching 7 bases. Germline CDR1 LNHNV, CDR2 YYDKDF (reference sequence). The trim removed 4 bases at V and 7 bases at J, leaving 3 bases unmatched. The CDR3 sequence is 13 residues long.

This sequence joins TRBV3-1 (or the pseudogene TRBV3-2) and TRBJ1-2, with D tentatively TRBD1 (6 bases). Germline-derived CDR1 and CDR2 are LGHDT and YNNKEL (reference sequence). This CDR3 has 14 amino acids. Trimming pared 2 bases from V and 3 bases from J, leaving 10 bases between. The CDR3 loop reads CASSQRGADYGYTF. The CDR3 region has the DNA TGTGCCAGCAGCCAAAGGGGGGCGGACTATGGCTACACCTTC.

The chain uses TRBV7-9 and TRBJ1-1; 11 bases fit TRBD1. Trimming at V came to 5 bases and at J to 7 bases, leaving 6 bases not matched to a gene. The CDR3 length is 14 residues. CDR1 is SEHNR, CDR2 FQNEAQ, per germline (reference sequence). CDR3 protein: CASSHGQGAGEAFF. In DNA form, the CDR3 reads TGTGCCAGCAGCCACGGACAGGGGGCGGGTGAAGCTTTCTTT.

The rearrangement links TRBV19 to TRBJ1-2, with a possible D match to TRBD1 (6 bases). The CDR3 runs to 14 residues. V was shortened by 10 bases and J by 0 bases, with 15 bases between the two germline ends. CDR1 is LNHDA, CDR2 SQIVND, per germline (reference sequence). The CDR3 sequence is CATTSRQANYGYTF. CDR3 bases: TGTGCCACCACAAGCCGACAGGCTAACTATGGCTACACCTTC.

This clone appeared many times. This chain uses TRBV7-9 with TRBJ1-2, with 7 bases lining up with TRBD1. The CDR3 covers 11 residues. From germline, CDR1 is SEHNR and CDR2 FQNEAQ (reference sequence). Trimming cost V 4 bases and J 10 bases; bases outside gene matches: 3. CDR3 in DNA: TGTGCCAGCAGCTCCGGGACAGTCTACACCTTC. Encoded protein: CASSSGTVYTF.

V usage is TRBV7-2 and J usage is TRBJ2-5; D uncertain. Trimming stripped 6 bases from V and 5 bases from J, with 19 bases between. The CDR3 length is 15 residues. The germline gives CDR1 SGHTA, CDR2 FQGNSA. The CDR3 DNA is TGTGCCAGCAGTCTCCAACATGGGCTGGGGGAGACCCAGTACTTC. Encoded protein: CASSLQHGLGETQYF.

The rearrangement joins TRBV2 to TRBJ1-6; a possible D gene is TRBD1 (5 bases). Trimming pared 5 bases from V and 10 bases from J, leaving 15 bases between. The CDR3 extends over 14 amino acids. Germline CDR1 reads SNHLY; CDR2 reads FYNNEI. DNA of the CDR3: TGTGCCAGCAGTCCCGGACAAGACCCGTCACCCCTCCACTTT. This codes for CASSPGQDPSPLHF.

V gene TRBV29-1 combines with J gene TRBJ2-3; unclear D gene. The CDR3 sequence is 11 residues long. Per germline, CDR1 SQVTM and CDR2 ANQGSEA. V lost 4 bases and J 2 bases, leaving 4 bases between the germline ends. The CDR3 is CSVAPTDTQYF. CDR3 nucleotide sequence: TGCAGCGTTGCTCCCACAGATACGCAGTATTTT.

The chain combines TRBV5-4 with TRBJ1-2; the D gene is possibly TRBD1 (6 bases). The CDR3 runs to 14 residues. Germline V lookup: CDR1 SGHNT, CDR2 YYREEE (reference sequence). V lost 4 bases to trimming and J lost 8 bases, with 18 bases between them. This CDR3 reads CASSRPGGGVGYTF. The CDR3 coding sequence is TGTGCCAGCAGCCGTCCCGGGGGGGGCGTGGGCTACACCTTC.

The chain recombines TRBV7-9 with TRBJ1-6; no clear D gene. The germline V gene encodes CDR1 SEHNR and CDR2 FQNEAQ (reference sequence). V was trimmed by 4 bases and J by 5 bases, leaving 9 bases between them. This CDR3 comprises 14 residues. The CDR3 is CASSSPVNNSPLHF. CDR3 in DNA: TGTGCCAGCAGCTCCCCCGTCAATAATTCACCCCTCCACTTT.

CDR3 sequence reads: CASSIPAHLNTEAFF. The CDR3 nucleotides read TGTGCCAGTAGTATCCCGGCGCATTTGAACACTGAAGCTTTCTTT. The chain is built from TRBV19 and TRBJ1-1; D call uncertain. CDR1 and CDR2 from the germline V gene are LNHDA and SQIVND (reference sequence). Trimming cost V 3 bases and J 0 bases, with 11 bases left between them. The CDR3 has 15 residues.

V is TRBV27 and J is TRBJ2-1, with 7 bases fitting TRBD1. Trimming took 5 bases from V and 5 from J; bases not matched to a gene: 9. This CDR3 comprises 15 residues. Germline assignment: CDR1 MNHEY and CDR2 SMNVEV (reference sequence). In nucleotides, the CDR3 is TGTGCCAGCAGTCCATGGACAGGACCCAACAATGAGCAGTTCTTC. Amino acid sequence: CASSPWTGPNNEQFF.

The chain is built from TRBV30 and TRBJ2-1; 9 bases map to TRBD2. Germline V lookup: CDR1 GTSNPN, CDR2 SVGIG (reference sequence). This CDR3 spans 16 amino acids. The V gene end was trimmed by 2 bases and the J gene end by 6 bases; junction bases not matched to a gene: 11. The CDR3 DNA is TGTGCCTGGAGTTTGGCGGGGGGGACATCCGGCAATGAGCAGTTCTTC. The encoded protein is CAWSLAGGTSGNEQFF.

The chain recombines TRBV5-1 with TRBJ1-6; weak D call: TRBD1 (6 bases). V dropped 0 bases and J dropped 5 bases, with 12 bases sitting between them. Germline lookup yields CDR1 SGHRS and CDR2 YFSETQ. This CDR3 is 16 amino acids long. CDR3 in amino acids: CASSLGSGGHNSPLHF. The CDR3 DNA sequence: TGCGCCAGCAGCTTGGGTTCCGGGGGCCATAATTCACCCCTCCACTTT.